This entry is about one TCR beta chain. This clonotype was seen repeatedly, ten times or more. The antigen it binds to is not known. Within one base of it there is no much larger clone, and no base qualities were kept. This sample stems from a study of HIV-infected patients and healthy controls (dated by TCRdb to between 2013 and 2015). Background for the entire study: CD4 counts were modestly but significantly increased in about 85% of the 16 patients after three months of therapy, but they remained below normal ranges. The CD4:CD8 ratio rose slightly, whereas CD8 counts showed no consistent shift during early therapy. Viral load fell below detection in about 65% of the 16 patients by the second bleed and in all patients following a further year of therapy. Overall T-cell lymphocytopenia was not observed in the patients, and no significant difference from controls was found in total CDR3 counts per chain. The study tested whether deep TCR repertoire sequencing of HIV patients' small blood samples could capture immune perturbation and reconstitution.

From its cysteine to its phenylalanine, the CDR3 spans 15 amino acids. Only CDR3 DNA is held: 45 bases, read in frame from base 1. Via the germline V gene (reference sequence), CDR1 is SEHNR and CDR2 FQNEAQ. Trimming takes 5 bases off V and 2 bases off J; junction bases not matched to a gene: 6. SuperScript III was used to reverse transcribe 500 ng RNA with primers targeting the alpha and beta constant regions. Separate libraries for the alpha and beta chains were generated through chain-specific third strand synthesis that incorporated multiplexing indices. The protocol used a single primer pair to amplify all rearrangements within a chain, which avoided primer bias, and attached molecular barcodes to each cDNA molecule. Purified cDNA was joined by T4 RNA Ligase 1 to a 5' RACE adapter carrying a random hexamer and the SP2 sequencing primer site. The authors primed second strand synthesis from the SP2 site with Phusion polymerase and used slow temperature ramps to favor optimal annealing. Each molecule's 12-nucleotide barcode consisted of two random hexamer sequences, both added before amplification and joined together. A brief initial PCR introduced P5 and P7 adapter elements together with a second index, and a roughly 20-cycle amplification PCR using P5s and P7 primers was subsequently performed. Libraries received 25 to 35 PCR cycles in total, were quantified on a Qubit, sized on a Bioanalyzer, and diluted to 4 to 5 nM. The normalized libraries were sequenced on an Illumina MiSeq using 2 x 250 paired-end kits. Reverse transcription reactions were cleaned up on MinElute columns and eluted into about 9.3 ul Tris-Cl. A 1:1 ratio of AMPure XP beads was used to clean the adapter ligations after they had run for about 21 hours at 16 degrees C. The original pipeline was this. Demultiplexed FASTQ files were processed with a modified Decombinator by which V, J, insert and barcode information was output. Any sequence that shared a barcode yet differed from the dominant sequence was discarded as an error, and the number of original cDNA molecules was estimated by counting barcodes clustered at Levenshtein distance 3. The R packages ineq, vegan, igraph and RCytoscape were used for downstream analyses, together with IMGT nomenclature and CDR3 definitions. The authors computed V gene usage over distinct sequences and counted each TCR a single time to avoid skew from clonal expansion. Unique CDR3 amino acid sequences within a donor were connected in similarity networks whenever two sequences differed by a single Levenshtein edit. Published HIV-specific CDR3s (about 100 alpha, 702 beta) and CMV-specific CDR3s (approximately 13 alpha, around 250 beta) were assembled and queried against the repertoires. Random subsampling to size-matched repertoires demonstrated that the decreased diversity in patients did not result from their lower sequence numbers. Starting from the raw public reads, TCRdb applied fastp trimming at Q25, assembled clones with MiXCR and retained in-frame beta chains. Every CDR3 protein is listed once, alongside the most common genes and DNA of its rows. Clone size and V and J calls follow TCRdb, not the original study. In all, the sample holds 7,000 to 9,000 distinct CDR3 sequences, and roughly 10% of those were seen once. The top ten clones comprise 17% of the sample.

Study-wide conclusions, independent of this receptor: Rare events from HIV-infected data received too much weight under size-matching, and comparisons were complicated by unequal numbers of distinct sequences between patients and controls. Sequencing depth was restricted by the use of whole blood, which also prevented the dynamics of distinct T-cell subpopulations from being separated. Compared with controls, HIV-infected patients showed significantly different mean usage of eight alpha and eight beta V genes. Size-matched repertoire data did not replicate the apparent post-therapy recovery of the Gini index in HIV-infected patients. Most CMV-associated CDR3s became more frequent during therapy, although their change was not significant, whereas HIV-associated CDR3s showed a significant decrease in frequency. Pairing of alpha and beta chains was not determined in the samples. HIV-infected repertoires had significantly higher mean Gini indices than controls, possibly reflecting oligoclonality. Donor HLA types were not determined in the study. By Jaccard index and by the count of highly shared sequences, healthy controls shared more CDR3s between individuals than HIV+ patients did. Healthy control repertoires showed roughly threefold more distinct CDR3s and higher Shannon diversity than untreated HIV+ repertoires. Slight age and sex profile differences between the study cohorts did not explain the observed diversity differences. Alpha-chain CDR3s from MAIT cells occurred at high frequency in healthy controls but were severely depleted in HIV+ repertoires. Only sixteen HIV-infected individuals were processed, which the authors considered a major limit on how widely the findings apply.

Whole blood was used without cell fractionation, so all unsorted peripheral T cells were reflected in the repertoire. A roughly 2.7 ml sample of peripheral blood was drawn into Tempus tubes for RNA extraction. The study enrolled HIV-infected adults who had not yet received antiretroviral therapy and were about to begin treatment, and it processed the first sixteen eligible patients. Patients with febrile or AIDS-related illness, tumors, hepatitis B or C coinfection, immunomodulatory therapy, recent vaccination or treatment interruptions were excluded from enrollment. Residual genomic DNA was removed with the TURBO-DNase kit and globin mRNA was depleted with GLOBINclear. Pretreatment blood was drawn from HIV-infected patients immediately prior to the initiation of antiretroviral therapy.

This receptor was identified in an adult with HIV infection. The sample consisted of blood, taken before antiretroviral therapy. The chain is assembled from TRBV7-9 and TRBJ2-3, with 8 middle bases fitting TRBD1. The bases read TGTGCCAGCAGCCTAAGGGACAGGATCACAGATACGCAGTATTTT. This sequence encodes CASSLRDRITDTQYF.